The sample holds a few counts of the clone carrying this TCR beta chain. This entry comes from a study of neoadjuvant anti-PD-1 for oral cavity cancer. Study-wide context: Before surgery, most patients got three to four biweekly 3 mg/kg nivolumab doses.

Sequenced by immunoSEQ multiplex PCR; TCRdb stores in-frame clones only, minus some. The table lists around 18,000 clones, over 65% of them singletons. The CDR3 sequence is 12 residues long. Germline values: CDR1 SGHAT, CDR2 FQNNGV. Trimming removed 5 bases from V and 4 bases from J, with 8 bases in between. The origin of this receptor is a person aged 40 to 85 with oral cavity squamous cell carcinoma. The chain combines TRBV11-2 with TRBJ1-2; no firm D call. The specimen comprised PBMCs, sampled before nivolumab (anti-PD-1) treatment. The CDR3 reads CASSPQSYGYTF. In DNA form, the CDR3 reads TGTGCCAGCAGCCCCCAGAGCTATGGCTACACCTTC.